These 8 T cell receptor beta chains came from one sample sequenced in a study of cytomegalovirus exposure and HLA in healthy donors. Researchers ran the PCR with 60 Vbeta and 13 Jbeta primers. Generated by immunoSEQ multiplex PCR, the TCRdb table keeps only in-frame clones and is missing some. The table records around 200,000 clones, approximately 80% of them present only once. Input material: PBMCs. All receptors derive from a boy between 5 and 17 years old in good health and CMV-seronegative.

J is TRBJ1-5 and V is TRBV12-5; 9 bases are a match to TRBD1. Trimming took 0 bases from V and 6 from J; bases not matched to a gene: 12. CDR1 LGHNT and CDR2 FRNRAP come from the germline V gene. CDR3 length: 18 residues. CDR3 in amino acids: CASGLVLGPGQGSQPQHF. For the CDR3, the DNA is TGTGCTAGTGGTTTGGTACTGGGCCCGGGACAGGGAAGTCAGCCCCAGCATTTT.

The V and J genes are TRBV5-1 and TRBJ2-7; TRBD1 matches 8 bases. The CDR3 runs to 15 residues. Germline CDR1 and CDR2: SGHRS and YFSETQ. V dropped 0 bases and J dropped 7; count of bases not matched to a gene: 9. CDR3 in amino acids: CASSLEAGGIWEQYF. The CDR3 DNA follows: TGCGCCAGCAGCTTGGAGGCAGGGGGCATTTGGGAGCAGTACTTC.

This clone is a singleton in its sample. At one of its ends the junction is not consistent with the germline gene, which may arise from a read error. The same CDR3 arises from other DNA sequences in this sample as well. The chain is built from TRBV9 and TRBJ1-2; perhaps TRBD1 as D (5 bases). Germline CDR1 reads SGDLS; CDR2 reads YYNGEE. The CDR3 totals 17 residues. The CDR3 region is CASSFSAGKIGNYGYTF. In DNA form, the CDR3 reads TGTGCCAGCAGCTTTAGTGCAGGGAAGATTGGTAACTATGGCTACACCTTT.

This clone was seen a single time. The chain is built from TRBV9 and TRBJ2-5; D is possibly TRBD2 (5 bases). This CDR3 contains 12 residues. Germline CDR1 is SGDLS and CDR2 is YYNGEE. V was cut by 3 bases and J by 5 bases, with 8 bases left in between. CDR3 protein: CASSGGGETQYF. CDR3 DNA sequence: TGTGCCAGCAGCGGTGGAGGTGAGACCCAGTACTTC.

The J gene is TRBJ2-5, the V gene TRBV5-6; D possibly corresponds to TRBD2 (5 bases). CDR1 and CDR2 (germline): SGHDT, YYEEEE. The ends were cut back, 1 base at V and 0 bases at J, with 10 bases in the middle. This CDR3 has 15 residues. The CDR3 reads CASSLRRSNQETQYF. The CDR3 DNA reads TGTGCCAGCAGCTTGAGGAGGTCTAACCAAGAGACCCAGTACTTC.

This clone was counted a single time. This chain joins TRBV5-6 and TRBJ2-3, with D perhaps matching TRBD2 (7 bases). Trimming removed 2 bases at V and 5 bases at J, with 15 bases between. Germline-derived CDR1 and CDR2 are SGHDT and YYEEEE. The CDR3 is 15 residues long. CDR3 DNA: TGTGCCAGCAGCTTTGGGCCAGGGGAGGGAGATACGCAGTATTTT. Translated, it gives CASSFGPGEGDTQYF.

This chain joins TRBV10-3 and TRBJ1-3; possible D gene TRBD1, 5 bases. The CDR3 is 18 amino acids. V was pared by 2 bases and J by 3 bases, with 20 bases between. CDR1 is ENHRY, CDR2 SYGVKD, per germline. The CDR3 sequence is CAISEIGGLRGDGNTIYF. The CDR3 region has the DNA TGTGCCATCAGTGAGATCGGGGGTCTTCGAGGTGATGGAAACACCATATATTTT.

This chain links TRBV7-2 with TRBJ1-2, with 7 bases identical to TRBD1. The V and J ends lost 5 bases and 7 bases, in that order; junction bases with no gene match: 16. Germline CDR1 reads SGHTA; CDR2 reads FQGNSA. The length of the CDR3 is 16 residues. This CDR3 is CASSKALQTGSFGYTF. In DNA form, the CDR3 reads TGTGCCAGCAGCAAAGCCCTTCAGACAGGGTCTTTTGGCTACACCTTC.